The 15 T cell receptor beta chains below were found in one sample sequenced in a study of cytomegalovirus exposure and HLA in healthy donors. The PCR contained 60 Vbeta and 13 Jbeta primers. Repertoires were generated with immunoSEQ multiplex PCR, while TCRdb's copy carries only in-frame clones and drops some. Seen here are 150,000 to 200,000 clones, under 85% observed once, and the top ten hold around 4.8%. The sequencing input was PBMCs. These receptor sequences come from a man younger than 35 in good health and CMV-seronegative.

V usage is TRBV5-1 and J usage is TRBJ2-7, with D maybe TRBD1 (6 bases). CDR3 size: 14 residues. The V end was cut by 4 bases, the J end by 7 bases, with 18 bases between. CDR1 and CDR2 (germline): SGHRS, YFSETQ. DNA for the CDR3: TGCGCCAGCAGCCCACCGAACAGGGTGTGGGAGCAGTACTTC. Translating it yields CASSPPNRVWEQYF.

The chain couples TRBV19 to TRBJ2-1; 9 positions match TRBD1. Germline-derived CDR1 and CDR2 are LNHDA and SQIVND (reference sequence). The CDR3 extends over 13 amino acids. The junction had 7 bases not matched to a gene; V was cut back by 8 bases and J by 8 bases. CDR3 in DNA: TGTGCCAGTCAGGTAACAGGGGGCGATGAGCAGTTCTTC. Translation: CASQVTGGDEQFF.

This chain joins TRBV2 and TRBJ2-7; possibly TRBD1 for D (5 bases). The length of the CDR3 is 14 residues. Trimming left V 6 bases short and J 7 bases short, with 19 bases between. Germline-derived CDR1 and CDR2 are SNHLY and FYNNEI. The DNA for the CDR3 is TGTGCCAGCAGAAGGGGAACAACCCTAGAAGAGCAGTACTTC. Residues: CASRRGTTLEEQYF.

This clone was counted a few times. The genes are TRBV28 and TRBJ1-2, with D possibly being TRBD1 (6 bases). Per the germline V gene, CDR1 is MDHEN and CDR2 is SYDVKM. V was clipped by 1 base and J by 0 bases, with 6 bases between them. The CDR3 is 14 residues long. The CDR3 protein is CASSLYRANYGYTF. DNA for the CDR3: TGTGCCAGCAGTTTATACAGGGCTAACTATGGCTACACCTTC.

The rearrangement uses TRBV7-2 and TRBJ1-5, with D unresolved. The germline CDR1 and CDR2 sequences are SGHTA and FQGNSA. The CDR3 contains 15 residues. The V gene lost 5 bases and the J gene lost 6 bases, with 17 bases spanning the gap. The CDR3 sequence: CASSPLREIGQPQHF. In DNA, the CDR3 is TGTGCCAGCAGCCCGTTACGTGAGATCGGTCAGCCCCAGCATTTT.

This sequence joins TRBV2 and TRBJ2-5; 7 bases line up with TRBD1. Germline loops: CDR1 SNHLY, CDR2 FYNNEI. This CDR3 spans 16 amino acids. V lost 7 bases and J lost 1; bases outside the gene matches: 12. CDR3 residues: CASTLSGTVVQETQYF. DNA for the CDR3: TGTGCCAGCACCCTATCCGGGACAGTAGTCCAAGAGACCCAGTACTTC.

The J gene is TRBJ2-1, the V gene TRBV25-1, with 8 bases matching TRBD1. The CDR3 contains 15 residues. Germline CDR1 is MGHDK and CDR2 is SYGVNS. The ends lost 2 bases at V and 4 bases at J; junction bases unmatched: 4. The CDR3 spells CASSERGQAYNEQFF. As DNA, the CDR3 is TGTGCCAGCAGTGAAAGGGGACAGGCTTACAATGAGCAGTTCTTC.

This CDR3 is CASSRLESPLHF. Written as DNA, the CDR3 is TGTGCCAGCAGCCGTTTGGAGTCACCCCTCCACTTT. This chain connects TRBV6-5 to TRBJ1-6; D is uncertain. The CDR3 has 12 amino acids. V gave up 6 bases and J gave up 10 bases, with 10 bases separating them. Germline CDR1 MNHEY, CDR2 SVGAGI.

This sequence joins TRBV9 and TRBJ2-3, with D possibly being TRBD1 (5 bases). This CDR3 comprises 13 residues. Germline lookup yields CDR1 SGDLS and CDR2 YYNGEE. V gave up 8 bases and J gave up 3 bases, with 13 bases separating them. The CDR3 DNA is TGTGCCAGTGCGAGCCGACAGACAGATACGCAGTATTTT. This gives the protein CASASRQTDTQYF. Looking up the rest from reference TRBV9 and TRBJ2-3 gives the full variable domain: DSGVTQTPKHLITATGQRVTLRCSPRSGDLSVYWYQQSLDQGLQFLIQYYNGEERAKGNILERFSAQQFPDLHSELNLSSLELGDSALYFCASASRQTDTQYFGPGTRLTVL.

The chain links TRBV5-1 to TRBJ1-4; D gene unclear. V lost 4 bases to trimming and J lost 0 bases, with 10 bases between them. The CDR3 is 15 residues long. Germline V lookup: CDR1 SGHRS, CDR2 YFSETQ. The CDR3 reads CASSPLGATNEKLFF. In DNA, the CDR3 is TGCGCCAGCAGCCCCCTCGGAGCAACTAATGAAAAACTGTTTTTT. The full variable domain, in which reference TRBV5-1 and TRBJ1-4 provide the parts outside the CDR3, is KAGVTQTPRYLIKTRGQQVTLSCSPISGHRSVSWYQQTPGQGLQFLFEYFSETQRNKGNFPGRFSGRQFSNSRSEMNVSTLELGDSALYLCASSPLGATNEKLFFGSGTQLSVL.

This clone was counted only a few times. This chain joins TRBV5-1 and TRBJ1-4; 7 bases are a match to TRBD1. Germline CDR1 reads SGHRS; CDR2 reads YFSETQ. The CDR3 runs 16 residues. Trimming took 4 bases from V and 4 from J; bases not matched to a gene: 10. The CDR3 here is CASSAGQDQDNEKLFF. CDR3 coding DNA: TGCGCCAGCAGCGCCGGACAGGATCAGGATAATGAAAAACTGTTTTTT.

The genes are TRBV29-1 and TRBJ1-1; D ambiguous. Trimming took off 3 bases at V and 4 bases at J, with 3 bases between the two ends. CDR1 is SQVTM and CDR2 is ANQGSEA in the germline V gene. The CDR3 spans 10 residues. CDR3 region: CSVDITEAFF. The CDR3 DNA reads TGCAGCGTTGACATCACTGAAGCTTTCTTT.

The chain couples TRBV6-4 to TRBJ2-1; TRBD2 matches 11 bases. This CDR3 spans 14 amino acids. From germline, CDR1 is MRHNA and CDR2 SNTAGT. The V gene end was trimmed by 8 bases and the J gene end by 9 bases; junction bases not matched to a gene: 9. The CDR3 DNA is TGTGCCAGCCAGGGGACTAGCGGAGGGGGTGAGCAGTTCTTC. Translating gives CASQGTSGGGEQFF.

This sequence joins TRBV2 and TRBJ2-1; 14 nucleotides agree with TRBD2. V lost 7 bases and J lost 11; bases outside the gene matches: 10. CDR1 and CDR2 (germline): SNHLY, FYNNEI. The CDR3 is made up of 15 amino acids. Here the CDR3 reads CASNEGLAGVYKQFF. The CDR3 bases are TGTGCCAGCAACGAGGGACTAGCGGGAGTGTATAAGCAGTTCTTC.

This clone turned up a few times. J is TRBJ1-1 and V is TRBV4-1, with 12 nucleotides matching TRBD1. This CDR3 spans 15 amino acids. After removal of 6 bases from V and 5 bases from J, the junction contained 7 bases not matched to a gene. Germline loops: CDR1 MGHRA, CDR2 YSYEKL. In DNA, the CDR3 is TGCGCCAGCAGGCAAAGGGGACAGGGGGCGACTGAAGCTTTCTTT. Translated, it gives CASRQRGQGATEAFF.